These T cell receptor beta chains were read from a single sample in a study of technical replicates of blood from a handful of donors. The repertoire was sequenced with immunoSEQ multiplex PCR; TCRdb's copy has only in-frame clones and lacks some. The table records tens of thousands of clones, roughly 98% of them present only once. What was sequenced was T cells isolated from PBMCs. These receptors were collected from a human donor in good health. The CDR3 runs from the conserved cysteine through the conserved F or W. A D gene is named only where the DNA matches it firmly. The size entry is marked missing in some rows and otherwise reads once, few, many or a size class.

CDR3 protein	CDR3 DNA	V gene	J gene	D gene	clone size
CASSYFPGSDEQFF	TGTGCCAGCAGTTACTTTCCAGGGTCGGATGAGCAGTTCTTC	TRBV6-5	TRBJ2-1	.	.
CASSLRDRGNTEAFF	TGCGCCAGCAGCTTGCGGGACAGGGGAAATACTGAAGCTTTCTTT	TRBV5-1	TRBJ1-1	TRBD1	.
CASSHDPDRVRRGYTF	TGTGCCAGCAGTCACGACCCGGACAGGGTTCGTCGGGGCTACACCTTC	TRBV27	TRBJ1-2	TRBD1	.
CASMIAGTETQYF	TGTGCCAGCATGATAGCGGGAACGGAGACCCAGTACTTC	TRBV11-2	TRBJ2-5	TRBD2	.
CASSHGIAGTGELFF	TGCGCCAGCAGCCACGGGATAGCGGGGACCGGGGAGCTGTTTTTT	TRBV4-1	TRBJ2-2	TRBD2	.
CASSLPAAGGREQFF	TGTGCCAGCAGTCTCCCAGCGGCGGGGGGGCGTGAGCAGTTCTTC	TRBV6-5	TRBJ2-1	TRBD2	.
CASKIIGGVGTYEQYF	TGTGCCAGCAAAATTATCGGGGGGGTAGGGACCTACGAGCAGTACTTC	TRBV28	TRBJ2-7	TRBD2	.
CASSFADPGLAEQFF	TGTGCCAGCAGCTTTGCCGACCCCGGACTAGCTGAGCAGTTCTTC	TRBV7-9	TRBJ2-1	TRBD2	.
CASSPTDGGLAGDYNEQFF	TGCGCCAGCAGCCCTACAGATGGAGGACTAGCGGGGGATTACAATGAGCAGTTCTTC	TRBV4-1	TRBJ2-1	TRBD2	.
CAWRISEPYEQYF	TGTGCCTGGAGGATTTCGGAGCCCTACGAGCAGTACTTC	TRBV30	TRBJ2-7	.	.
CASSLGTAIEAFF	TGCGCCAGCAGCTTGGGGACAGCCATTGAAGCTTTCTTT	TRBV5-1	TRBJ1-1	.	.
CAISEFVAWETQYF	TGTGCCATCAGTGAGTTTGTGGCATGGGAGACCCAGTACTTC	TRBV10-3	TRBJ2-5	.	.
CASSLGGQGGQPQHF	TGTGCCAGCAGCTTAGGGGGACAGGGGGGACAGCCCCAGCATTTT	TRBV7-4	TRBJ1-5	TRBD1	.
CASSEDVWPGTSEQYF	TGCGCCAGCAGTGAGGATGTGTGGCCCGGGACTAGCGAGCAGTACTTC	TRBV10-2	TRBJ2-7	TRBD2	.
CASRPRDRVKTQYF	TGTGCCAGCAGGCCCCGGGACAGGGTGAAGACCCAGTACTTC	TRBV11-2	TRBJ2-5	TRBD1	.
CASSSTAGNTEAFF	TGCGCCAGCAGCTCGACAGCGGGGAACACTGAAGCTTTCTTT	TRBV5-1	TRBJ1-1	.	once
CASSLDGRRITEAFF	TGTGCCAGCAGCTTAGATGGCAGAAGAATCACTGAAGCTTTCTTT	TRBV7-9	TRBJ1-1	.	.
CASKETQRTEAFF	TGCGCCAGCAAGGAGACCCAAAGGACTGAAGCTTTCTTT	TRBV10-2	TRBJ1-1	.	.
CASSPATGRYDNEQFF	TGCGCCAGCAGCCCTGCCACCGGGAGGTATGACAATGAGCAGTTCTTC	TRBV4-1	TRBJ2-1	TRBD2	.
CASSLTGRGELQETQYF	TGTGCCAGCAGTCTTACCGGCAGGGGAGAGCTTCAAGAGACCCAGTACTTC	TRBV7-2	TRBJ2-5	.	.
CASSRPSGTARRGGQYF	TGTGCCAGCAGCCGCCCGTCGGGGACCGCCCGAAGAGGGGGGCAGTACTTC	TRBV5-4	TRBJ2-7	.	.
CASSPDRVDSPLHF	TGTGCCAGCAGCCCGGACAGGGTTGATTCACCCCTCCACTTT	TRBV7-9	TRBJ1-6	TRBD1	once
CASSLAAWGGAFQETQYF	TGCGCCAGCAGCTTGGCCGCTTGGGGCGGGGCCTTCCAAGAGACCCAGTACTTC	TRBV5-1	TRBJ2-5	.	.
CASSQTGGRAEFF	TGTGCCAGCAGTCAAACAGGGGGACGAGCGGAGTTCTTC	TRBV6-5	TRBJ2-1	TRBD1	.
CASRYPAETGNNEQFF	TGTGCCAGCAGGTACCCCGCCGAAACGGGAAACAATGAGCAGTTCTTC	TRBV28	TRBJ2-1	.	.
CASSLQGRGNYGYTF	TGTGCCAGCAGTTTACAGGGCCGAGGTAACTATGGCTACACCTTC	TRBV27	TRBJ1-2	.	.
CASSSGTGTHRGTEAFF	TGCGCCAGCAGTTCCGGGACAGGGACCCACAGGGGCACTGAAGCTTTCTTT	TRBV5-1	TRBJ1-1	TRBD1	.
CASSPGVEDIQYF	TGTGCCAGCAGCCCCGGGGTAGAGGACATTCAGTACTTC	TRBV7-9	TRBJ2-4	.	few
CATSSRRTGNTEAFF	TGTGCCACCAGCAGCCGACGGACAGGGAACACTGAAGCTTTCTTT	TRBV15	TRBJ1-1	TRBD1	.
CASSLEGTLVQQFF	TGTGCCAGCAGCTTAGAGGGGACTCTGGTCCAGCAGTTCTTC	TRBV7-8	TRBJ2-1	.	.
CASTTGTPWSEQFF	TGCGCCAGCACTACCGGGACTCCGTGGAGTGAGCAGTTCTTC	TRBV5-1	TRBJ2-1	.	.
CSVEDQGGEQFF	TGCAGCGTTGAAGATCAGGGTGGTGAGCAGTTCTTC	TRBV29-1	TRBJ2-1	.	.
CASTTTANGYTF	TGTGCCAGTACTACCACCGCTAATGGCTACACCTTC	TRBV19	TRBJ1-2	.	.
CASSLVERTGGNEQFF	TGTGCCAGCAGCTTAGTCGAAAGGACAGGGGGCAATGAGCAGTTCTTC	TRBV7-6	TRBJ2-1	TRBD1	.
CASSLRPVPDYAYGYTF	TGTGCCAGCAGTTTAAGGCCAGTTCCTGACTATGCCTATGGCTACACCTTC	TRBV27	TRBJ1-2	.	once
CASNPLSTGKYEQYF	TGTGCCAGCAACCCGCTGAGTACGGGGAAATACGAGCAGTACTTC	TRBV5-6	TRBJ2-7	.	.
CASSQGREYGYTF	TGTGCCAGCAGCCAAGGACGGGAATATGGCTACACCTTC	TRBV16	TRBJ1-2	.	.
CASSGGFYEQYF	TGTGCCAGCAGCGGGGGATTCTACGAGCAGTACTTC	TRBV28	TRBJ2-7	.	.
CASSQVGGNYGYTF	TGCGCCAGCAGCCAGGTCGGGGGGAACTATGGCTACACCTTC	TRBV4-1	TRBJ1-2	.	.
CASTLGTQIGETQYF	TGCGCCAGCACCCTCGGGACACAAATAGGGGAGACCCAGTACTTC	TRBV5-1	TRBJ2-5	.	once
CASSEDSGAFF	TGTGCCAGCAGTGAGGACTCTGGTGCTTTCTTT	TRBV6-1	TRBJ1-1	.	once
CASSQELGAANTGELFF	TGTGCCAGCAGCCAAGAGTTGGGGGCCGCGAACACCGGGGAGCTGTTTTTT	TRBV4-2	TRBJ2-2	.	.
CASRDRTGRETQYF	TGTGCCAGCAGAGACCGGACAGGGAGAGAGACCCAGTACTTC	TRBV2	TRBJ2-5	TRBD1	.
CASSTGLAGVYQETQYF	TGTGCCAGCAGCACGGGACTAGCGGGAGTGTACCAAGAGACCCAGTACTTC	TRBV5-4	TRBJ2-5	TRBD2	.
CASSSLSGGTDTQYF	TGTGCCAGCAGCTCACTCTCCGGGGGGACAGATACGCAGTATTTT	TRBV6-6	TRBJ2-3	TRBD2	.
CAWNRRDRALRGYGYTF	TGTGCCTGGAATCGCCGGGACAGGGCCCTACGAGGGTATGGCTACACCTTC	TRBV30	TRBJ1-2	TRBD1	.
CASSLSTGSGNEQFF	TGCGCCAGCAGCTTGTCGACAGGGTCAGGCAATGAGCAGTTCTTC	TRBV5-1	TRBJ2-1	TRBD1	.
CASSKRTGMNSPLHF	TGTGCCAGCAGCAAAAGGACAGGGATGAATTCACCCCTCCACTTT	TRBV11-3	TRBJ1-6	TRBD1	.
CASSLDLFYEQYF	TGTGCCAGCAGCTTAGATCTTTTCTACGAGCAGTACTTC	TRBV11-2	TRBJ2-7	.	.
CAISETDRDANTGELFF	TGTGCCATCAGTGAGACGGACAGGGACGCGAACACCGGGGAGCTGTTTTTT	TRBV10-3	TRBJ2-2	TRBD1	.